This T cell receptor beta chain was documented in a study of blood T cell repertoires in COVID-19. Libraries were prepared by immunoSEQ multiplex PCR; TCRdb keeps only in-frame clonotypes and omits some of them. Of about 480,000 clones detected, roughly nine tenths appear once; the ten largest clones hold about 2%. Trimming pared 1 base from V and 0 bases from J, leaving 13 bases between. Germline CDR1 LNHDA, CDR2 SQIVND (reference sequence). This CDR3 is 16 amino acids long. This clonotype was sampled from a woman between 18 and 30 years old with acute COVID-19. This sequence joins TRBV19 and TRBJ2-7; D might be TRBD1 (6 bases). The specimen was PBMCs or T cells enriched from blood (not recorded which). CDR3: CASSIAGTPTSYEQYF. CDR3 nucleotides: TGTGCCAGTAGTATAGCCGGGACACCGACCTCCTACGAGCAGTACTTC.